Here is one TCR beta chain with its context. What it binds is not known. The data were obtained in a study of cytomegalovirus exposure and HLA in healthy donors. Primers included in the PCR were 60 Vbeta and 13 Jbeta primers. Sequenced by immunoSEQ multiplex PCR; TCRdb stores in-frame clones only, minus some. The repertoire has around 120,000 clones, under 85% of them found once; the top ten carry roughly 1.7%. Study conclusions and caveats: Being productive about 87% or about 30% of the time was typical of most TCR beta V segments in an earlier analysis.

V lost 0 bases, J lost 9 bases, and 2 bases stayed unmatched. The length of the CDR3 is 14 residues. Germline CDR1 reads SGHDN; CDR2 reads FVKESK. The receptor comes from a boy between 10 and 17 years old in good health and CMV-seronegative. The rearrangement joins TRBV14 to TRBJ1-6; 7 bases fit TRBD1. Sample: PBMCs. CDR3 sequence reads: CASSQEDRSSPLHF. In DNA form, the CDR3 reads TGTGCCAGCAGCCAAGAGGACAGGAGTTCACCCCTCCACTTT.